A selection of T cell receptor beta chains follows, all from one sample in a study of beta chain features in type 1 diabetes. Sequencing used immunoSEQ multiplex PCR; TCRdb keeps in-frame clones, though not all of them. The profile shows 330,000 or so clones, approximately 15% of them singletons. Specimen: central memory CD4+ T cells from blood. These receptors all come from a man younger than 45 in good health. The CDR3 runs from the conserved cysteine through the conserved F or W. Fields, in order: clone size, V gene, J gene, D gene, CDR3 protein, CDR3 DNA. The D gene is left open where the match is weak. Some rows have no size entry. The others give once, few or many, or a class for an expanded clone.

few,TRBV5-6,TRBJ1-1,TRBD1,CASRQDRGVTEAFF,TGTGCCAGCAGACAAGACAGGGGCGTCACTGAAGCTTTCTTT
many,TRBV30,TRBJ1-4,.,CAWSVGATNEKLFF,TGTGCCTGGAGTGTCGGGGCAACTAATGAAAAACTGTTTTTT
.,TRBV11-3,TRBJ2-2,.,CASSHNSQGGELFF,TGTGCCAGCAGCCACAATTCTCAGGGTGGGGAGCTGTTTTTT
.,TRBV2,TRBJ1-6,.,CAKQGGGSGSPLHF,TGTGCCAAGCAGGGTGGGGGATCGGGTTCACCCCTCCACTTT
few,TRBV7-7,TRBJ2-1,.,CASSLDYGANEQFF,TGTGCCAGCAGCTTGGACTATGGGGCAAATGAGCAGTTCTTC
few,TRBV4-1,TRBJ2-5,.,CASSPRAGPQETQYF,TGCGCCAGCAGCCCAAGAGCCGGACCCCAAGAGACCCAGTACTTC
few,TRBV9,TRBJ2-2,.,CASSVAPGSGELFF,TGTGCCAGCAGCGTAGCCCCAGGGTCCGGGGAGCTGTTTTTT
few,TRBV28,TRBJ1-5,TRBD1,CASSTQGVAQPQHF,TGTGCCAGCAGTACTCAGGGGGTTGCTCAGCCCCAGCATTTT
.,TRBV11-2,TRBJ1-6,TRBD1,CASSRVRQGAYSPLHF,TGTGCCAGCAGCCGTGTACGACAGGGGGCGTATTCACCCCTCCACTTT
few,TRBV6-6,TRBJ1-5,.,CASSYSNPNQPQHF,TGTGCCAGCAGTTACTCGAATCCCAATCAGCCCCAGCATTTT
few,TRBV7-9,TRBJ1-3,TRBD1,CAVDWTGSGNTIYF,TGTGCCGTAGATTGGACAGGGTCTGGAAACACCATATATTTT
.,TRBV6-5,TRBJ1-2,.,CAISEKIDYGYTF,TGTGCCATCAGTGAGAAAATAGACTATGGCTACACCTTC
.,TRBV9,TRBJ1-1,.,CASSSGIGVPEAFF,TGTGCCAGCAGCTCCGGTATAGGGGTCCCTGAAGCTTTCTTT
few,TRBV5-4,TRBJ2-3,TRBD1,CASSLGRGTDTQYF,TGTGCCAGCAGCTTAGGCAGGGGGACAGATACGCAGTATTTT
few,TRBV29-1,TRBJ1-1,TRBD1,CSVAEGVTGRNTEAFF,TGCAGCGTTGCGGAGGGGGTGACAGGGAGGAACACTGAAGCTTTCTTT
once,TRBV5-4,TRBJ1-2,.,CASSLRGNYGYTF,TGTGCCAGCAGCTTGCGGGGGAACTATGGCTACACCTTC
few,TRBV30,TRBJ1-2,.,CACTVLYGYTF,TGTGCCTGTACAGTCCTCTATGGCTACACCTTC
.,TRBV6-1,TRBJ1-5,.,CASSESGSNQPQHF,TGTGCCAGCAGTGAGTCGGGTTCTAATCAGCCCCAGCATTTT
.,TRBV6-1,TRBJ2-1,.,CAGQKSSYNEQFF,TGTGCCGGACAGAAGAGCTCCTACAATGAGCAGTTCTTC
few,TRBV2,TRBJ2-2,.,CASSAGVNGELFF,TGTGCCAGCAGTGCCGGAGTTAATGGGGAGCTGTTTTTT
.,TRBV19,TRBJ1-1,.,CASSLFVNTEAFF,TGTGCCAGCAGCCTCTTCGTGAACACTGAAGCTTTCTTT
few,TRBV6-5,TRBJ1-1,.,CASRPSGRRTEAFF,TGTGCCAGCAGGCCTTCGGGACGCCGGACTGAAGCTTTCTTT
.,TRBV7-9,TRBJ1-5,TRBD1,CASSPAAGQGLQPQHF,TGTGCCAGCAGCCCTGCCGCGGGACAGGGGTTACAGCCCCAGCATTTT
.,TRBV2,TRBJ1-4,.,CASRAGESNEKLFF,TGTGCCAGCCGGGCAGGGGAATCTAATGAAAAACTGTTTTTT
.,TRBV5-5,TRBJ2-1,TRBD2,CASSLVAGVDNEQFF,TGTGCCAGCAGCTTGGTAGCGGGAGTTGACAATGAGCAGTTCTTC
few,TRBV7-2,TRBJ2-5,.,CASSHRAGRETQYF,TGTGCCAGCAGCCACCGGGCCGGGCGAGAGACCCAGTACTTC